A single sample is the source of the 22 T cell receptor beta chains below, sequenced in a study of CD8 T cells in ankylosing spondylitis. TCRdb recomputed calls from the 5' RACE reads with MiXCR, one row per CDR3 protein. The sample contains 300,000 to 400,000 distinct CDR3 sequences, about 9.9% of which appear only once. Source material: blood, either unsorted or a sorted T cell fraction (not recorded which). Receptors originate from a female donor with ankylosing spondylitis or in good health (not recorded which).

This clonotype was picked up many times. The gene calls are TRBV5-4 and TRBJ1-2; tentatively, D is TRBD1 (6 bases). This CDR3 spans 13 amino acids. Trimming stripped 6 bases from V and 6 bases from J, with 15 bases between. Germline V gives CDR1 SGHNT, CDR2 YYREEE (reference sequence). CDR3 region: CASTLQGKDGYTF. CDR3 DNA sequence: TGTGCCAGCACCCTACAGGGAAAGGATGGCTACACCTTC.

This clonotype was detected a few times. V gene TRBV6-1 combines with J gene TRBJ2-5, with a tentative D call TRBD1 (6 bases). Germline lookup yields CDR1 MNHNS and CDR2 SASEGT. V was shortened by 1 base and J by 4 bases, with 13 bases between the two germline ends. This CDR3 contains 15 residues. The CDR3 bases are TGTGCCAGCAGTGAAGGACCGGGACAAAGAGAGACCCAGTACTTC. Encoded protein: CASSEGPGQRETQYF.

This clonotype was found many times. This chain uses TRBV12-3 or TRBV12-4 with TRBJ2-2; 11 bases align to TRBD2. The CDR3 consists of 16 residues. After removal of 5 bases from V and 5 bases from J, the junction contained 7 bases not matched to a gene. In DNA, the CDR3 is TGTGCCAGCAGTCAACTTAGCGGGGGGGCAACCGGGGAGCTGTTTTTT. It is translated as CASSQLSGGATGELFF.

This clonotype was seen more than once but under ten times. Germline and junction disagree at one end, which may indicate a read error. The CDR3 region has the DNA TGCGCCAGCAGCTTGGAACGGGAGGGCACGGATACGCAGTATTTT. It yields the protein CASSLEREGTDTQYF. The rearrangement uses TRBV5-1 and TRBJ2-3, with 8 nucleotides matching TRBD2. Germline CDR1 is SGHRS and CDR2 is YFSETQ. The CDR3 loop spans 15 amino acids. Full variable domain (outside the CDR3, taken from reference TRBV5-1 and TRBJ2-3): KAGVTQTPRYLIKTRGQQVTLSCSPISGHRSVSWYQQTPGQGLQFLFEYFSETQRNKGNFPGRFSGRQFSNSRSEMNVSTLELGDSALYLCASSLEREGTDTQYFGPGTRLTVL.

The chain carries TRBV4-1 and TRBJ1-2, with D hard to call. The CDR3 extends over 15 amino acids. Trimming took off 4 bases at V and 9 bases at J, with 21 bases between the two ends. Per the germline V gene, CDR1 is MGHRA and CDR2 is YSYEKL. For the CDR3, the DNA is TGCGCCAGCAGCCCATCCCTCGACACCGTGGGGAGCTACACCTTC. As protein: CASSPSLDTVGSYTF.

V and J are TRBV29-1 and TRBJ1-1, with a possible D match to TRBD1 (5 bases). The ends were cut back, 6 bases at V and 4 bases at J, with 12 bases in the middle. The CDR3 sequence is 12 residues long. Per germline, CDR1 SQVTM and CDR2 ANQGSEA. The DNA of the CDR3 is TGCAGCGTACGACAGTCTCCCACTGAAGCTTTCTTT. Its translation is CSVRQSPTEAFF. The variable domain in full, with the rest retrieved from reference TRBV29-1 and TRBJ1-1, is SAVISQKPSRDICQRGTSLTIQCQVDSQVTMMFWYRQQPGQSLTLIATANQGSEATYESGFVIDKFPISRPNLTFSTLTVSNMSPEDSSIYLCSVRQSPTEAFFGQGTRLTVV.

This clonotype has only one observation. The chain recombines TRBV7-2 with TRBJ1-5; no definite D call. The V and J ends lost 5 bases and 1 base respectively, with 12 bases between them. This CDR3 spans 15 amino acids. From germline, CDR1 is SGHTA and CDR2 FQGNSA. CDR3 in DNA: TGTGCCAGCAGCCTCGGACTTAGGAGCAATCAGCCCCAGCATTTT. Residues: CASSLGLRSNQPQHF. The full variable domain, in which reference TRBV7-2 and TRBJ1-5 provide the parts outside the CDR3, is GAGVSQSPSNKVTEKGKDVELRCDPISGHTALYWYRQSLGQGLEFLIYFQGNSAPDKSGLPSDRFSAERTGGSVSTLTIQRTQQEDSAVYLCASSLGLRSNQPQHFGDGTRLSIL.

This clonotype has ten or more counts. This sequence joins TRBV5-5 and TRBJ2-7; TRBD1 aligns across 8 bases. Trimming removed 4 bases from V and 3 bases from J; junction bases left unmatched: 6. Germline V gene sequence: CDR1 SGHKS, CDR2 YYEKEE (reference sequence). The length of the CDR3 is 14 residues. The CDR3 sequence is CASSPGGQGYEQYF. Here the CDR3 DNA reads TGTGCCAGCAGCCCAGGTGGACAGGGCTACGAGCAGTACTTC.

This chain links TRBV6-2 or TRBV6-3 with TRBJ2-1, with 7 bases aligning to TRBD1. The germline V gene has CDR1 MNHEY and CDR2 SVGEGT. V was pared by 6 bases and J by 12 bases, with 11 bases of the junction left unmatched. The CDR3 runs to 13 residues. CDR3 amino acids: CASRYGQARGQFF. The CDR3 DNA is TGTGCCAGCAGATACGGACAGGCCCGGGGGCAGTTCTTC.

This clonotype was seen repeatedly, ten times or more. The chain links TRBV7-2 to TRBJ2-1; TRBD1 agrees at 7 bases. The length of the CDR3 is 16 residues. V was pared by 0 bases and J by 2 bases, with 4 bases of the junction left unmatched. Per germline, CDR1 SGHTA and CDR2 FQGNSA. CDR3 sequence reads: CASSLAGRGTYNEQFF. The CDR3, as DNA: TGTGCCAGCAGCTTAGCGGGCAGGGGGACCTACAATGAGCAGTTCTTC.

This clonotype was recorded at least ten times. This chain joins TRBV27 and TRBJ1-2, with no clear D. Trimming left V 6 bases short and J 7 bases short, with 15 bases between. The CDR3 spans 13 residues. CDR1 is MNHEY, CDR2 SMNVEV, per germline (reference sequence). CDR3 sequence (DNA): TGTGCCAGCAGCCTCCGGGAGGGTTTTGGCTACACCTTC. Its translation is CASSLREGFGYTF.

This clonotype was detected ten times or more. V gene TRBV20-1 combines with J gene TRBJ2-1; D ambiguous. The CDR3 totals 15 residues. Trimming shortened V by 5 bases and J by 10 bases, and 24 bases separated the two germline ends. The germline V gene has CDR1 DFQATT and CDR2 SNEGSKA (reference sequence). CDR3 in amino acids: CSALLKFLSLAEQFF. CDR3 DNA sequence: TGCAGTGCTCTCCTTAAGTTCCTTTCTTTGGCAGAGCAGTTCTTC.

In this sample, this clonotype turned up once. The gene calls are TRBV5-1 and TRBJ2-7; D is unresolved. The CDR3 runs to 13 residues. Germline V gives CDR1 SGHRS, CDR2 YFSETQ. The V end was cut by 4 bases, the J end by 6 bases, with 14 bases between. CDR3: CASSRPPNGEQYF. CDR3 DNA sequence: TGCGCCAGCAGCCGTCCCCCCAACGGCGAGCAGTACTTC.

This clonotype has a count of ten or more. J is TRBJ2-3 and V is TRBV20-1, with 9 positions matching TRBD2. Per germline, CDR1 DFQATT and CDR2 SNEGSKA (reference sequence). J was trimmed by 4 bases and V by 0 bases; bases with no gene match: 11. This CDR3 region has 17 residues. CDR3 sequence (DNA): TGCAGTGCTAGAGATTTGCGGCTAGCGGGAAGTGCAGATACGCAGTATTTT. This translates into CSARDLRLAGSADTQYF.

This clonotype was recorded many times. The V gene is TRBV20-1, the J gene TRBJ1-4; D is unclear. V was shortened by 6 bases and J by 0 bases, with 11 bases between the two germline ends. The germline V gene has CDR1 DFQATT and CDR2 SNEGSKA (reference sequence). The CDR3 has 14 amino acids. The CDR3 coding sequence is TGCAGTGCCGCCCCGGCAGCAACTAATGAAAAACTGTTTTTT. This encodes CSAAPAATNEKLFF.

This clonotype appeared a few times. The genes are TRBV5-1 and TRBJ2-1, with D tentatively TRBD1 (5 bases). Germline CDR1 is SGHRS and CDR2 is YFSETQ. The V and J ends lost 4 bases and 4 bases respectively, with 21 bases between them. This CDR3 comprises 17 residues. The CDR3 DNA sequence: TGCGCCAGCAGCCAGGGCTTCCAGAATCGCTTTTACAATGAGCAGTTCTTC. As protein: CASSQGFQNRFYNEQFF.

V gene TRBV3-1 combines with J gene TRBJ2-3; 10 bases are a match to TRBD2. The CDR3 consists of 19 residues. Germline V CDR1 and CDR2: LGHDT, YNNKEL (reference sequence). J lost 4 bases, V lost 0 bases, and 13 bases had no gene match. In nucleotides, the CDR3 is TGTGCCAGCAGCCAAGACGGGGTTTCGAGCGGGGGGGTTTCAGATACGCAGTATTTT. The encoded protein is CASSQDGVSSGGVSDTQYF.

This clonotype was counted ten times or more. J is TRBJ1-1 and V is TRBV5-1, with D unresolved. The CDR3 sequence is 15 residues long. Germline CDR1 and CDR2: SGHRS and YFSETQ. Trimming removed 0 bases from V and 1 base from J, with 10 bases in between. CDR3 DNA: TGCGCCAGCAGCTTGGGTGACACGTCGAACACTGAAGCTTTCTTT. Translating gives CASSLGDTSNTEAFF.

The CDR3 loop is CASRQDPLAGGRGETQYF. The CDR3, as DNA: TGTGCCAGCAGGCAGGATCCCCTAGCGGGGGGGAGAGGAGAGACCCAGTACTTC. The chain employs TRBV4-2 and TRBJ2-5; 12 nucleotides line up with TRBD2. Unmatched junction bases numbered 15, after V lost 6 bases and J lost 4 bases. This CDR3 spans 18 amino acids. In germline, CDR1 is LGHNA, CDR2 YNFKEQ.

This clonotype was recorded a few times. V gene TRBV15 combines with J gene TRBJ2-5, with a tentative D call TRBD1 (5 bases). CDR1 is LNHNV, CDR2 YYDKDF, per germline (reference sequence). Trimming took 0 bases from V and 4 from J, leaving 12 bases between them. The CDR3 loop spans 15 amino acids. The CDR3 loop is CATSREHRGGETQYF. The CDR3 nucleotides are TGTGCCACCAGCAGAGAACATAGGGGCGGAGAGACCCAGTACTTC. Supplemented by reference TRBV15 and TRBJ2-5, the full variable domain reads DAMVIQNPRYQVTQFGKPVTLSCSQTLNHNVMYWYQQKSSQAPKLLFHYYDKDFNNEADTPDNFQSRRPNTSFCFLDIRSPGLGDTAMYLCATSREHRGGETQYFGPGTRLLVL.

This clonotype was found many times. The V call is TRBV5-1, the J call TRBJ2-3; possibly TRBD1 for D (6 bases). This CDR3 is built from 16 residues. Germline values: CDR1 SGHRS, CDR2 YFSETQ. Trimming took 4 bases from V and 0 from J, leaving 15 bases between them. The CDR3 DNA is TGCGCCAGCAGCGCGTTCTCCGGGACAAGCACAGATACGCAGTATTTT. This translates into CASSAFSGTSTDTQYF.

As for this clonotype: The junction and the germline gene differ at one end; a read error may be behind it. Here the CDR3 DNA reads TGTGCCAGCAGCTCTCAGACTCTTAGGACCTACAATGAGCAGTTATTC. The encoded protein is CASSSQTLRTYNEQLF. The genes are TRBV7-8 and TRBJ2-1; D uncertain. This CDR3 spans 16 amino acids. CDR1 and CDR2 from the germline V gene are SGHVS and FQNEAQ.